Listed here are 8 T cell receptor beta chains from one sample, sequenced in a study of control samples from healthy donors and cancer patients. Produced via immunoSEQ multiplex PCR; TCRdb's table is partial and in-frame only. The sample has hundreds of thousands of clones; 90% are singletons. What was sequenced was PBMCs. These receptors all stem from a man aged 40-55 years with head and neck cancer.

V and J are TRBV9 and TRBJ2-7; possibly TRBD2 for D (6 bases). The germline V gene has CDR1 SGDLS and CDR2 YYNGEE. Trimming shortened V by 1 base and J by 0 bases, and 8 bases separated the two germline ends. This CDR3 region has 14 residues. The CDR3 DNA reads as TGTGCCAGCAGCGTATTCGGGGGCTCCTACGAGCAGTACTTC. Its translation: CASSVFGGSYEQYF.

The chain is built from TRBV7-9 and TRBJ2-7; D is unclear. Germline V gene sequence: CDR1 SEHNR, CDR2 FQNEAQ (reference sequence). Trimming shortened V by 7 bases and J by 3 bases, and 13 bases separated the two germline ends. This CDR3 comprises 13 residues. The CDR3 here is CASTLDGFYEQYF. CDR3 nucleotides: TGTGCCAGCACCCTGGACGGCTTCTACGAGCAGTACTTC. The complete variable domain, with remaining parts taken from reference TRBV7-9 and TRBJ2-7, reads DTGVSQNPRHKITKRGQNVTFRCDPISEHNRLYWYRQTLGQGPEFLTYFQNEAQLEKSRLLSDRFSAERPKGSFSTLEIQRTEQGDSAMYLCASTLDGFYEQYFGPGTRLTVT.

The V and J genes are TRBV7-2 and TRBJ2-7, with D possibly being TRBD1 or TRBD2 (5 bases each). The CDR3 length is 14 residues. V shed 3 bases and J shed 7 bases, with 16 bases lying between them. Germline V gives CDR1 SGHTA, CDR2 FQGNSA. The CDR3 loop is CASSLPHGGWEQYF. CDR3 sequence (DNA): TGTGCCAGCAGCTTGCCCCATGGGGGATGGGAGCAGTACTTC.

This sequence joins TRBV9 and TRBJ2-7; 9 bases map to TRBD1. CDR1 is SGDLS and CDR2 is YYNGEE in the germline V gene. The CDR3 consists of 16 residues. Unmatched junction bases numbered 13, after V lost 4 bases and J lost 5 bases. The CDR3 sequence: CASSRRWGQGNDEQYF. CDR3 bases: TGTGCCAGCAGCCGTAGATGGGGACAGGGAAACGACGAGCAGTACTTC. Full variable domain (rest looked up from reference TRBV9 and TRBJ2-7): DSGVTQTPKHLITATGQRVTLRCSPRSGDLSVYWYQQSLDQGLQFLIQYYNGEERAKGNILERFSAQQFPDLHSELNLSSLELGDSALYFCASSRRWGQGNDEQYFGPGTRLTVT.

The rearrangement links TRBV3-1 (or the pseudogene TRBV3-2) to TRBJ1-2, with 8 bases fitting TRBD1. With 0 bases clipped from V and 7 bases from J, the junction kept 10 bases outside the gene matches. CDR3 length: 16 residues. Germline V gene sequence: CDR1 LGHDT, CDR2 YNNKEL (reference sequence). In DNA form, the CDR3 reads TGTGCCAGCAGCCAAGATGCGAGACAGGGGTGGTTTGGCTACACCTTC. It translates to CASSQDARQGWFGYTF.

The chain links TRBV29-1 to TRBJ1-1, with D perhaps TRBD1 (5 bases). The ends were cut back, 4 bases at V and 0 bases at J, with 12 bases in the middle. The CDR3 contains 14 residues. The V gene's germline CDR1 is SQVTM and CDR2 ANQGSEA. CDR3 bases: TGCAGCGTTGCAGGGTTGGGGATGAACACTGAAGCTTTCTTT. It is translated as CSVAGLGMNTEAFF. The whole variable domain, filled in from reference TRBV29-1 and TRBJ1-1, reads SAVISQKPSRDICQRGTSLTIQCQVDSQVTMMFWYRQQPGQSLTLIATANQGSEATYESGFVIDKFPISRPNLTFSTLTVSNMSPEDSSIYLCSVAGLGMNTEAFFGQGTRLTVV.

This clone was found once. The rearrangement links TRBV18 to TRBJ2-1; 15 bases fit TRBD2. V was pared by 5 bases and J by 0 bases, with 8 bases of the junction left unmatched. The CDR3 loop spans 19 amino acids. Germline-derived CDR1 and CDR2 are KGHSH and LQKENI. The CDR3 is CASSGTSGGPRSSYNEQFF. Written as DNA, the CDR3 is TGTGCCAGCTCAGGGACTAGCGGGGGGCCTAGGAGCTCCTACAATGAGCAGTTCTTC.

V usage is TRBV29-1 and J usage is TRBJ1-1; D perhaps matches TRBD1 (6 bases). Germline CDR1 SQVTM, CDR2 ANQGSEA. Trimming removed 5 bases from V and 6 bases from J, with 19 bases in between. This CDR3 has 14 amino acids. The CDR3 DNA reads TGCAGCGTTCGGGGGGCCGTACAGATAGCTGAAGCTTTCTTT. This sequence encodes CSVRGAVQIAEAFF.